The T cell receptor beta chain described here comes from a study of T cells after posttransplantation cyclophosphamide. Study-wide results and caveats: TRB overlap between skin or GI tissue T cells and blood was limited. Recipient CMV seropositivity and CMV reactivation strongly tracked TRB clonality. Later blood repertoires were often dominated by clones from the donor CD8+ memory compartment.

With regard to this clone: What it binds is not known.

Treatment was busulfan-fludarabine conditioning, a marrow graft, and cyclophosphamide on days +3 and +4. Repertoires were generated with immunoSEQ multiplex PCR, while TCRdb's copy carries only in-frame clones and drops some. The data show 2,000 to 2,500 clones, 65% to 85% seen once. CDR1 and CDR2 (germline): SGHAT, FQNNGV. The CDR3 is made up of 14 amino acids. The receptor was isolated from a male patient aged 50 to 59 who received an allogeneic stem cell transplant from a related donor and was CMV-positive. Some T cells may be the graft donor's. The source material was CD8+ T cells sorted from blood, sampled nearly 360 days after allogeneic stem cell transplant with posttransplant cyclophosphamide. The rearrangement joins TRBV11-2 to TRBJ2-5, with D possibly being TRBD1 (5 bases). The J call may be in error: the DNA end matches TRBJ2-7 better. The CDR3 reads CASSLARAIYEQYF. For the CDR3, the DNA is TGTGCCAGCAGCTTGGCCAGGGCTATCTACGAGCAGTACTTC.